This record looks at one TCR beta chain sequence and its context. Antigen unknown. This sample is drawn from a study of T cell repertoires in cytomegalovirus infection. TCRdb reprocessed the reads via MiXCR and lists one record per CDR3 protein. The table lists 650,000 to 850,000 distinct CDR3 sequences, around 29% of them singletons. The V and J ends lost 5 bases and 3 bases, in that order; junction bases with no gene match: 6. This CDR3 contains 15 residues. Per the germline V gene, CDR1 is SEHNR and CDR2 is FQNEAQ (reference sequence). The chain employs TRBV7-9 and TRBJ1-3; 8 bases fit TRBD1. The sequenced sample was cultured CD8+ T cells from PBMCs, obtained from culture after CMV antigen stimulation. The TCR originated in a human donor in good health (CMV status not recorded). Some clones in this sample may be carry-over from other donors' samples. The CDR3 DNA sequence: TGTGCCAGCAGCCACGACAGGGGCGATGGAAACACCATATATTTT. Translation: CASSHDRGDGNTIYF.